Below, one T cell receptor (beta chain) is given with its context. What it recognizes is unknown. The missing CDR3 end, 3 residues past where the read stops, is filled in from the germline J gene. The sample belongs to a study of Tregs in tolerant kidney transplant recipients. Study-level results: Changing PCR primers prevented nucleotide comparison between some patients' samples.

The CDR3 has 13 amino acids. Trimming took off 5 bases at V and 0 bases at J, with 8 bases between the two ends. The V gene's germline CDR1 is LNHDA and CDR2 SQIVND (reference sequence). This table comes from immunoSEQ multiplex PCR, and its TCRdb copy is limited to in-frame clones, with some not included. This listing includes 30,000 or so clones. The source material was CD8+ T cells from blood, sampled before the transplant. This sequence joins TRBV19 and TRBJ2-7; D call uncertain. The sequence was collected from a human donor who received a combined kidney and bone marrow transplant. The DNA read from the CDR3 is TGTGCCAGTAGTTATGACTCCTCCTACGAG. Translation: CASSYDSSYE. From start to end, the CDR3 is CASSYDSSYEQYF.